This T cell receptor beta chain was captured by sequencing in a study of T cells in Graves' hyperthyroidism and ophthalmopathy. Researchers amplified the TCR beta CDR3 regions from RNA transcripts. HTBI primers were used for first-round RT-PCR of the TCR CDR3. Using its own MiXCR run on the multiplex PCR reads, TCRdb lists one record per CDR3 protein. The table records approximately 870,000 distinct CDR3 sequences, over 35% of them present only once. Calling Graves' hyperthyroidism stable meant ophthalmopathy did not progress within 18 months. The PBMCs were sourced from fresh peripheral blood (about 10 ml). Study conclusions and caveats: Most clonotypes that expanded in the thyroid above 0.001 also showed up in blood. Ophthalmopathy was told apart from stable hyperthyroidism by a 13 V-J model.

About this clonotype itself: Its antigen is not known.

Trimming took 5 bases from V and 11 from J, leaving 6 bases between them. This CDR3 region has 9 residues. CDR1 is SGHVS and CDR2 is FQNEAQ in the germline V gene. The chain links TRBV7-8 to TRBJ2-5; D ambiguous. Input material: blood. This TCR was recovered from a man aged 18 to 30 with Graves' hyperthyroidism. CDR3 in amino acids: CASSTTQYF. CDR3 in DNA: TGTGCCAGCAGCACGACACAGTACTTC.